These 16 T cell receptor beta chains share one sample of origin, sequenced in a study of blood T cell repertoires in COVID-19. Clones were read by immunoSEQ multiplex PCR, and TCRdb kept only the in-frame ones, dropping some. The sample holds 95,000 or so clones, around 87% seen once. Material for sequencing was peripheral blood. The receptor set was obtained from a human donor in a cohort sampled during active COVID-19.

The CDR3 loop is CASSSTRSSYEQYF. In DNA, the CDR3 is TGTGCCAGCAGCTCCACTAGGAGCTCCTACGAGCAGTACTTC. The chain recombines TRBV7-2 with TRBJ2-7; possibly TRBD2 for D (5 bases). Germline CDR1 is SGHTA and CDR2 is FQGNSA. V dropped 4 bases and J dropped 0 bases, with 10 bases sitting between them. This CDR3 contains 14 residues.

The chain uses TRBV27 and TRBJ1-2, with D possibly being TRBD1 (5 bases). The V gene's germline CDR1 is MNHEY and CDR2 SMNVEV (reference sequence). The CDR3 covers 18 residues. V was cut by 7 bases and J by 5 bases, with 29 bases left in between. CDR3 coding DNA: TGTGCCAGCACCCCTGCGGGACCGGCTAGGGGACTACGTTATGGCTACACCTTC. Residues: CASTPAGPARGLRYGYTF.

This rearrangement joins TRBV7-9 to TRBJ2-1, with D perhaps TRBD2 (5 bases). Germline CDR1 reads SEHNR; CDR2 reads FQNEAQ (reference sequence). There are 15 residues in the CDR3. The V gene lost 5 bases and the J gene lost 4 bases, with 15 bases spanning the gap. CDR3 protein: CASSNTLKRYNEQFF. CDR3 coding DNA: TGTGCCAGCAGCAATACCCTTAAGCGGTACAATGAGCAGTTCTTC.

V gene TRBV5-6 combines with J gene TRBJ1-6; D is possibly TRBD1 (6 bases). V lost 1 base to trimming and J lost 6 bases, with 11 bases between them. Germline CDR1 reads SGHDT; CDR2 reads YYEEEE. This CDR3 region has 15 residues. CDR3 sequence: CASSLQGLVNSPLHF. In DNA form, the CDR3 reads TGTGCCAGCAGCTTGCAGGGGCTAGTTAATTCACCCCTCCACTTT.

The chain combines TRBV9 with TRBJ1-1; the D is unclear. The germline gives CDR1 SGDLS, CDR2 YYNGEE. This CDR3 is built from 17 residues. Trimming cost V 0 bases and J 1 base, with 16 bases left between them. The CDR3 region is CASSVVGQPLGNTEAFF. CDR3 nucleotides: TGTGCCAGCAGCGTAGTTGGGCAGCCCTTGGGGAACACTGAAGCTTTCTTT.

This clone was observed once. The CDR3 coding sequence is TGCGCCAGCAGCTTGGGGCAGCTAGGCAATTCACCCCTCCACTTT. Its translation: CASSLGQLGNSPLHF. The chain couples TRBV5-1 to TRBJ1-6; no reliable D call. This CDR3 is 15 amino acids long. CDR1 and CDR2 from the germline V gene are SGHRS and YFSETQ. The V and J ends lost 0 bases and 7 bases respectively, with 11 bases between them.

The chain uses TRBV6-6 and TRBJ1-1; the D is unclear. The CDR3 contains 14 residues. Germline values: CDR1 MNHNY, CDR2 SVGAGI (reference sequence). V lost 6 bases and J 6 bases, leaving 17 bases between the germline ends. In nucleotides, the CDR3 is TGTGCCAGCAGGTCCATGATAGAAATTCCTGAAGCTTTCTTT. Translated: CASRSMIEIPEAFF.

CDR3 protein: CASSVRGDSGANVLTF. CDR3 nucleotide sequence: TGTGCCAGCTCTGTCAGGGGGGACTCTGGGGCCAACGTCCTGACTTTC. The chain joins TRBV18 to TRBJ2-6; D perhaps matches TRBD1 (7 bases). The CDR3 has 16 amino acids. Germline V lookup: CDR1 KGHSH, CDR2 LQKENI. V lost 6 bases, J lost 0 bases, and 12 bases lay in between.

This clone was observed a single time. This CDR3 is CAWREDRAGELFF. The CDR3 coding sequence is TGTGCCTGGCGGGAAGACAGGGCCGGGGAGCTGTTTTTT. V is TRBV30 and J is TRBJ2-2, with 7 bases fitting TRBD1. Germline V gene data show CDR1 as GTSNPN and CDR2 as SVGIG (reference sequence). This CDR3 has 13 amino acids. Trimming removed 5 bases from V and 6 bases from J; junction bases left unmatched: 6.

V and J are TRBV5-1 and TRBJ1-1; D not certain. This CDR3 comprises 12 residues. Germline-derived CDR1 and CDR2 are SGHRS and YFSETQ. V shed 8 bases and J shed 1 base, with 9 bases lying between them. This CDR3 is CASNSGNTEAFF. CDR3 DNA: TGCGCCAGTAATTCAGGGAACACTGAAGCTTTCTTT.

V usage is TRBV29-1 and J usage is TRBJ1-5; 7 positions agree with TRBD1. The CDR3 is 14 residues long. The V gene's germline CDR1 is SQVTM and CDR2 ANQGSEA. Trimming at V came to 5 bases and at J to 1 base, leaving 5 bases not matched to a gene. For the CDR3, the DNA is TGCAGCGTTCTGACAGGGCGAAGCAATCAGCCCCAGCATTTT. It encodes CSVLTGRSNQPQHF.

The chain joins TRBV27 to TRBJ2-7; D possibly corresponds to TRBD2 (6 bases). The CDR3 sequence is 13 residues long. V shed 5 bases and J shed 5 bases, with 13 bases lying between them. CDR1 and CDR2 (germline): MNHEY, SMNVEV (reference sequence). The DNA of the CDR3 is TGTGCCAGCAGTAAGGGACTGGTTAACGAGCAGTACTTC. Its protein product is CASSKGLVNEQYF.

The CDR3 sequence: CASSFGSQVGQPQHF. The CDR3 DNA reads as TGTGCCAGCAGCTTTGGGTCCCAAGTCGGGCAGCCCCAGCATTTT. The V gene is TRBV7-2, the J gene TRBJ1-5; D is unresolved. Germline CDR1 reads SGHTA; CDR2 reads FQGNSA. V lost 3 bases and J lost 7, with 16 bases in between. There are 15 residues in the CDR3. The complete variable domain, with remaining parts taken from reference TRBV7-2 and TRBJ1-5, reads GAGVSQSPSNKVTEKGKDVELRCDPISGHTALYWYRQSLGQGLEFLIYFQGNSAPDKSGLPSDRFSAERTGGSVSTLTIQRTQQEDSAVYLCASSFGSQVGQPQHFGDGTRLSIL.

The chain carries TRBV7-6 and TRBJ1-6, with a weak D call TRBD1 (6 bases). The CDR3 extends over 12 amino acids. CDR1 SGHVS and CDR2 FNYEAQ come from the germline V gene. Between the trimmed V and J ends, which lost 6 bases and 6 bases, there was a span of 6 bases. The CDR3 sequence: CASRQGNSPLHF. DNA for the CDR3: TGTGCCAGCAGACAGGGTAATTCACCCCTCCACTTT. Full variable domain (remainder filled in from reference TRBV7-6 and TRBJ1-6): GAGVSQSPRYKVTKRGQDVALRCDPISGHVSLYWYRQALGQGPEFLTYFNYEAQQDKSGLPNDRFSAERPEGSISTLTIQRTEQRDSAMYRCASRQGNSPLHFGNGTRLTVT.

The chain uses TRBV18 and TRBJ1-1, with 7 bases aligning to TRBD1. CDR1 and CDR2 (germline): KGHSH, LQKENI. The CDR3 spans 14 residues. The V and J ends lost 2 bases and 4 bases, in that order; junction bases with no gene match: 4. CDR3 amino acids: CASSPAQGGTEAFF. CDR3 DNA sequence: TGTGCCAGCTCACCAGCCCAGGGGGGCACTGAAGCTTTCTTT.

As DNA, the CDR3 is TGTGCCTGGACCCCGGGACAGTTAGCTAACTATGGCTACACCTTC. This encodes CAWTPGQLANYGYTF. V usage is TRBV30 and J usage is TRBJ1-2; TRBD1 agrees at 7 bases. Germline trimming cut 4 bases from V and 0 bases from J; bases unmatched to any gene: 8. Germline V gene data show CDR1 as GTSNPN and CDR2 as SVGIG (reference sequence). The CDR3 spans 15 residues.